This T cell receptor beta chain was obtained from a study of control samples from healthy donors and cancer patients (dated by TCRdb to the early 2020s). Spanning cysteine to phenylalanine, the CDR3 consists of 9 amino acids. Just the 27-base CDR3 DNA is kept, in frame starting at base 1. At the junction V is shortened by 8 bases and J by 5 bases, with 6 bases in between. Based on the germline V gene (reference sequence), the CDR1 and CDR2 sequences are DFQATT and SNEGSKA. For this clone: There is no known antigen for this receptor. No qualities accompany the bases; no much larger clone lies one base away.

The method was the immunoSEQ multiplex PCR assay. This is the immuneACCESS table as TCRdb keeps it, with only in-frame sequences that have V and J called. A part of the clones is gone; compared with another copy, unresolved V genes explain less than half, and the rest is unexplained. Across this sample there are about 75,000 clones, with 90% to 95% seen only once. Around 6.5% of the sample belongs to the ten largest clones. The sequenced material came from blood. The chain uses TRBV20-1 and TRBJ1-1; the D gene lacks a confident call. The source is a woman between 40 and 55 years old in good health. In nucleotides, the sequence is TGCAGTCGGGGTACTGAAGCTTTCTTT. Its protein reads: CSRGTEAFF.